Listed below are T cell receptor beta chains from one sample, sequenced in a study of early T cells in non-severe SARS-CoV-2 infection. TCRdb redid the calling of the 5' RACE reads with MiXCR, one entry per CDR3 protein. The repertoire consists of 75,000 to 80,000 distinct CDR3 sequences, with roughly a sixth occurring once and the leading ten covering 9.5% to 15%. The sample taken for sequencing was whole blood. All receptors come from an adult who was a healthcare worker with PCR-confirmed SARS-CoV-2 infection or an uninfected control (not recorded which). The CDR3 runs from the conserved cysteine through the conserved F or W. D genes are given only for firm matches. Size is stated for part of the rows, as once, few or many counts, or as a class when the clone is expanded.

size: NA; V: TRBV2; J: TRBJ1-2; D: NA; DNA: TGTGCCAGCAAATCGGACGGGCCCGGGTATGGCTACACCTTC; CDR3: CASKSDGPGYGYTF
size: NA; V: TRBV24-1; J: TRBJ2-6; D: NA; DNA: TGTGCCACCAGTGATGTGTCAGGGGCACCCTCTGGGGCCAACGTCCTGACTTTC; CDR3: CATSDVSGAPSGANVLTF
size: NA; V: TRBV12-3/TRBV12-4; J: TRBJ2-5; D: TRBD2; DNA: TGTGCCAGCGGACTAGCGGAAGAGACCCAGTACTTC; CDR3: CASGLAEETQYF
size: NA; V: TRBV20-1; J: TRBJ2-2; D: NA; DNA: TGCAGTGCTAGAGATTACGGGTACACCGGGGAGCTGTTTTTT; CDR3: CSARDYGYTGELFF
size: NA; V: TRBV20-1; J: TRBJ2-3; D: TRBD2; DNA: TGCAGTGCCGGACTAGCGGGAAGGGCAGATACGCAGTATTTT; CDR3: CSAGLAGRADTQYF
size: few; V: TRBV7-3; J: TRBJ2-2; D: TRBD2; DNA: TGTGCCAGCAGCTTGCTAGCGGGACGGACCGGGGAGCTGTTTTTT; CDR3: CASSLLAGRTGELFF
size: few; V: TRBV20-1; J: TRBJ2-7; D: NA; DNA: TGCAGTGCTGGCAGACAGGTCCCCTACGAGCAGTACTTC; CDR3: CSAGRQVPYEQYF
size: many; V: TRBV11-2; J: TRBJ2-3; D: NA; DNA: TGTGCCAGCAGCTTAGCCACGCCCCTCACAGATACGCAGTATTTT; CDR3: CASSLATPLTDTQYF
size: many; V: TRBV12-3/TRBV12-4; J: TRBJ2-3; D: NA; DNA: TGTGCCAGCAGTTCAATGGGGTCTCACGTGGATACGCAGTATTTT; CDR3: CASSSMGSHVDTQYF
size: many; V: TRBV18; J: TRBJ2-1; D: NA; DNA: TGTGCCAGCTCACCACCGCGGACCTACAATGAGCAGTTCTTC; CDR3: CASSPPRTYNEQFF
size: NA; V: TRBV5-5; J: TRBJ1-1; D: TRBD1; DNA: TGTGCCAGCAGCTTGCCCCAGGGGGCAAATGAAGCTTTCTTT; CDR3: CASSLPQGANEAFF
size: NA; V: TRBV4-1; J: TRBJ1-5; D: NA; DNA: TGCGCCAGCAGCCAAGATGGGTGGCAGCCCCAGCATTTT; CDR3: CASSQDGWQPQHF
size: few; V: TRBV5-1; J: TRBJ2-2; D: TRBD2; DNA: TGCGCCAGCAGGGGCCTAGCGGACACCGGGGAGCTGTTTTTT; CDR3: CASRGLADTGELFF
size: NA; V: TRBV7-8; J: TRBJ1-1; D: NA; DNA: TGTGCCAGCAGCTTAGCTGCAGAGGGTCCTGAAGCTTTCTTT; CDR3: CASSLAAEGPEAFF
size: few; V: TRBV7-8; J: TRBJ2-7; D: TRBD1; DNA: TGTGCCAGCAGCCCCAACTGGGACAGGGAAGTATACTTC; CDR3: CASSPNWDREVYF
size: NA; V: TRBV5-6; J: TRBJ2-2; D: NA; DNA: TGTGCCAGCAGCGTGGACAGCACCACCGGGGAGCTGTTTTTT; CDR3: CASSVDSTTGELFF
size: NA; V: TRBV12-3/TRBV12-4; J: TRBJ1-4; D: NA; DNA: TGTGCCAGCAGTCTCACCGGGCTGGCTTTAAATGAAAAACTGTTTTTT; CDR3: CASSLTGLALNEKLFF
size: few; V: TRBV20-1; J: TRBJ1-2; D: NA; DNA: TGCAGTGCTAGAGAACCCCTCGGGACACAGAACTATGGCTACACCTTC; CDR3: CSAREPLGTQNYGYTF
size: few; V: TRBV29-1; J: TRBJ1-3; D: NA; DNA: TGCAGCGTTGTGCCAGGGGGAAACACCATATATTTT; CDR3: CSVVPGGNTIYF
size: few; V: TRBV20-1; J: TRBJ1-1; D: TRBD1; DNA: TGCAGTGCTAGAGATCCAAAACAGGGGGCTCGTACTGAAGCTTTCTTT; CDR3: CSARDPKQGARTEAFF
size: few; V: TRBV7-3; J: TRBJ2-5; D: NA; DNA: TGTGCCAGCAGCTCCTCTGTACGCGAGACCCAGTACTTC; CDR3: CASSSSVRETQYF
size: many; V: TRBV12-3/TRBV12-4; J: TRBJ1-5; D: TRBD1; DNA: TGTGCCAGCAGCCTCGCACAGGGGGTGTATCAGCCCCAGCATTTT; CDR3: CASSLAQGVYQPQHF
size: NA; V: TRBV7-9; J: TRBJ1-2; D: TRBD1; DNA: TGTGCCAGCAGCCCTAGCCCAGGGGGAGCATATGGCTACACCTTC; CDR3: CASSPSPGGAYGYTF
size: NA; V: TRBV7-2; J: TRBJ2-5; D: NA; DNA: TGTGCCAGCAGCTTTGGCCGCCCGGAGACCCAGTACTTC; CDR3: CASSFGRPETQYF
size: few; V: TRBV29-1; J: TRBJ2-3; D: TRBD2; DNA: TGCAGCGCTGTAAGCGGGAAAGGGACAGATACGCAGTATTTT; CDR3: CSAVSGKGTDTQYF
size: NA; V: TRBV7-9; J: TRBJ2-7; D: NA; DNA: TGTGCCAGCAGCTTAGTAGATGGCGAGCAGTACTTC; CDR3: CASSLVDGEQYF
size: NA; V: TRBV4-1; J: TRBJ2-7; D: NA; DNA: TGCGCCAGCAGCCAAGGGTTCTCCTACGAGCAGTACTTC; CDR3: CASSQGFSYEQYF
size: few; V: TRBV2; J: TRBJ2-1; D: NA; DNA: TGTGCCAGCAACCAAGGCACCTACAATGAGCAGTTCTTC; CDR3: CASNQGTYNEQFF
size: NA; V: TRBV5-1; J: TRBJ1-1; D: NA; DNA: TGCGCCAGCAGCTTGGGAGTTGAAGCTTTCTTT; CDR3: CASSLGVEAFF
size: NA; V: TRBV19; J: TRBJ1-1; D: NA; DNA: TGTGCCAGTAGTATATGGATCACGACGGACACTGAAGCTTTCTTT; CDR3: CASSIWITTDTEAFF
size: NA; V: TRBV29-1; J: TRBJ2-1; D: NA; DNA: TGCAGCGTTAAGGCCGCTAGCAGCCTCTACAATGAGCAGTTCTTC; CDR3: CSVKAASSLYNEQFF
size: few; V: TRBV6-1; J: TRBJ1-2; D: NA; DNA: TGTGCCAGCAGACCGATTCCCAGCACATATGGCTACACCTTC; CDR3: CASRPIPSTYGYTF
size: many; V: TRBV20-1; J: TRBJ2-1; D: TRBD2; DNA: TGCAGTACTAGCGACCCCTACAATGAGCAGTTCTTC; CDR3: CSTSDPYNEQFF
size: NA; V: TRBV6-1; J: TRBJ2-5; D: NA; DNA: TGTGCCAGCATCAAGGGGGGGGGCCAAGAGACCCAGTACTTC; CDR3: CASIKGGGQETQYF
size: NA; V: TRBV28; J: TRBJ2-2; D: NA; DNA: TGTGCCAGCAGTCCCCTAAACACCGGGGAGCTGTTTTTT; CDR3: CASSPLNTGELFF
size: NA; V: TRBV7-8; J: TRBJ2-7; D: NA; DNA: TGTGCCAGCAGCTCACTAGGGGTGGCCGACTCCTACGAGCAGTACTTC; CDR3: CASSSLGVADSYEQYF
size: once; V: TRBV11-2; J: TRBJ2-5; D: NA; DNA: TGTGCCAGCAGCTTAGGCGGATTCCAAGAGACCCAGTACTTC; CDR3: CASSLGGFQETQYF
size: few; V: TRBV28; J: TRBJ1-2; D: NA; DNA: TGTGCCAGCAGTTTAAACCTCTACGGCTACACCTTC; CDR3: CASSLNLYGYTF
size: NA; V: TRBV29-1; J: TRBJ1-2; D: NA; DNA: TGCAGCGTTGAACAGGCATACTATGGCTACACCTTC; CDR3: CSVEQAYYGYTF
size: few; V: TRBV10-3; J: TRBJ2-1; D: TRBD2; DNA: TGTGCCATCAGTGAAAAAACTAGCGGGAGGGAAAATGAGCAGTTCTTC; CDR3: CAISEKTSGRENEQFF
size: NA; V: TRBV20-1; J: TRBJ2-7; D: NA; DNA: TGCAGTGCTAGCGCCCCCGGTTCTTACGAGCAGTACTTC; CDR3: CSASAPGSYEQYF
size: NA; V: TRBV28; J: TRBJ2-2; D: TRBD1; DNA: TGTGCCAGCAGCGGGGCGACAGGGGGCACCGGGGAGCTGTTTTTT; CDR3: CASSGATGGTGELFF
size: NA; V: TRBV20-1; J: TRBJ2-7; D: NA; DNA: TGCAGTGCTGTCCGCGGAGAAGTGTTCGAGCAGTACTTC; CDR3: CSAVRGEVFEQYF
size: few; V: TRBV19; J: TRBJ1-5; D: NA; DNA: TGTGCCAGTAGTGGCCGGCGGGGTAGCAATCAGCCCCAGCATTTT; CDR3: CASSGRRGSNQPQHF